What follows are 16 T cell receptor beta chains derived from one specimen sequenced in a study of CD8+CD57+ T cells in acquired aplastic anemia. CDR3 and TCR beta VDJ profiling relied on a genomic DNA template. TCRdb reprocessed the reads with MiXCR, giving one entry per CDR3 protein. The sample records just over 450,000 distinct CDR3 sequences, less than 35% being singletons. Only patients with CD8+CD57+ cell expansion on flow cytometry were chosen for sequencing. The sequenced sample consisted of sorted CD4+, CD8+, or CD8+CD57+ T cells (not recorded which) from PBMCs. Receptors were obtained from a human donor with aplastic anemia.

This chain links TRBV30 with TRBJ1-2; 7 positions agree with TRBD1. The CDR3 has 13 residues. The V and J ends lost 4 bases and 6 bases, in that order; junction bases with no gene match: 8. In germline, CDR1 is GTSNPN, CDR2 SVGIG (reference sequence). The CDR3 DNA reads TGTGCCTGGAATCGGCAGGGGGGTGATGGCTACACCTTC. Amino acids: CAWNRQGGDGYTF.

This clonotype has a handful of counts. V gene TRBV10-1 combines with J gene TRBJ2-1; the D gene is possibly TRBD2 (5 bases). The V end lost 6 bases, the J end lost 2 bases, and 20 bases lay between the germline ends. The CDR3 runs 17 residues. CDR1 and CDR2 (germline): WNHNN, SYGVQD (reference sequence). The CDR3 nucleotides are TGCGCCAGCAGGTTCGTCGGCGGAGGACCCACCTACAATGAGCAGTTCTTC. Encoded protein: CASRFVGGGPTYNEQFF.

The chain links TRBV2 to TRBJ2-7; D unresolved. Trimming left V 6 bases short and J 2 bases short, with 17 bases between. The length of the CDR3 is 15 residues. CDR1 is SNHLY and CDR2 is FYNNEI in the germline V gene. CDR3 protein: CASSLGRFDTYEQYF. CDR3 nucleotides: TGTGCCAGCAGCTTAGGCCGTTTCGATACCTACGAGCAGTACTTC. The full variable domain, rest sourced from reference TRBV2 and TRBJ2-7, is EPEVTQTPSHQVTQMGQEVILRCVPISNHLYFYWYRQILGQKVEFLVSFYNNEISEKSEIFDDQFSVERPDGSNFTLKIRSTKLEDSAMYFCASSLGRFDTYEQYFGPGTRLTVT.

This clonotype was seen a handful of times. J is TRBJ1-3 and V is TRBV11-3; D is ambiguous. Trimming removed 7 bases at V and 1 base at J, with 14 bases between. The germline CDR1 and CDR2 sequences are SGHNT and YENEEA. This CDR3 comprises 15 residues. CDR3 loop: CASTRTQPSGNTIYF. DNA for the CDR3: TGTGCCAGCACACGGACTCAACCTTCTGGAAACACCATATATTTT.

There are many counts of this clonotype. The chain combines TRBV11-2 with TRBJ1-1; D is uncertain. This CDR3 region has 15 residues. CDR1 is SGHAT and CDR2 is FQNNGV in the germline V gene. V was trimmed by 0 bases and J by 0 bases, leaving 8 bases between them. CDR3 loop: CASSLEGGMNTEAFF. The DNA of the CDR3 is TGTGCCAGCAGCTTAGAGGGCGGCATGAACACTGAAGCTTTCTTT. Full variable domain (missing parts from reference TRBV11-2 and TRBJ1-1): EAGVAQSPRYKIIEKRQSVAFWCNPISGHATLYWYQQILGQGPKLLIQFQNNGVVDDSQLPKDRFSAERLKGVDSTLKIQPAKLEDSAVYLCASSLEGGMNTEAFFGQGTRLTVV.

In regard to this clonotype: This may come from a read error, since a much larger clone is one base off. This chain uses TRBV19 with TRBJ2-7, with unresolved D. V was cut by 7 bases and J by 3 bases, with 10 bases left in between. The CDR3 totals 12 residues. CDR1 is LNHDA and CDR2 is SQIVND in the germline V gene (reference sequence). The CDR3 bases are TGTGCCAGTATGGGCAAAAACTACGAGCAGTACTTC. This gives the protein CASMGKNYEQYF.

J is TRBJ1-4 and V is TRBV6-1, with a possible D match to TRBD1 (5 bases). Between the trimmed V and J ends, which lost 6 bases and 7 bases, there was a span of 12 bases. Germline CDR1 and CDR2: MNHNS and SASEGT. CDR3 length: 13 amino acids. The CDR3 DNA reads TGTGCCAGCAGGGGGGTCGACCTTGAAAAACTGTTTTTT. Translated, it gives CASRGVDLEKLFF.

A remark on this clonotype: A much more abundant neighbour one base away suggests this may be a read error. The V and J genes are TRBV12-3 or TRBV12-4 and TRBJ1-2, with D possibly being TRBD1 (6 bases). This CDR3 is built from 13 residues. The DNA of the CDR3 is TGTGCCGGCAGTTCGACAGGCCTCTATGGCTACACCTTC. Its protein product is CAGSSTGLYGYTF.

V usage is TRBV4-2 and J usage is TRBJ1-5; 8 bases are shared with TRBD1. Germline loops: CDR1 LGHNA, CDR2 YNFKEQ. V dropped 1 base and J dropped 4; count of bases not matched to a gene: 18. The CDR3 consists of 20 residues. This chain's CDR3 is CASSQVTLGPGGSRNQPQHF. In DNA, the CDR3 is TGTGCCAGCAGCCAAGTTACCCTAGGGCCAGGGGGCTCGAGGAATCAGCCCCAGCATTTT.

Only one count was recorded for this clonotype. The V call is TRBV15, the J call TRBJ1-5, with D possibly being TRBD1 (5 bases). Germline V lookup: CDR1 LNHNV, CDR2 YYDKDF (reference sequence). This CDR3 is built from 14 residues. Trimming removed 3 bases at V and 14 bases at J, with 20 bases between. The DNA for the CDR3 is TGTGCCACCAGCAGGGACCAGGGTCAATCCTACGAGCATTTT. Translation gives CATSRDQGQSYEHF.

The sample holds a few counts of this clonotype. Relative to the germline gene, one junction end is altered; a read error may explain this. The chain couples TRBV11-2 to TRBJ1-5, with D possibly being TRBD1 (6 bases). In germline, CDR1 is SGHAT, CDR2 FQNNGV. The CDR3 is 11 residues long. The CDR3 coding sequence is TGTGCCAGCAGTTTAGGGGGAGCCCAGCATTTT. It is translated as CASSLGGAQHF.

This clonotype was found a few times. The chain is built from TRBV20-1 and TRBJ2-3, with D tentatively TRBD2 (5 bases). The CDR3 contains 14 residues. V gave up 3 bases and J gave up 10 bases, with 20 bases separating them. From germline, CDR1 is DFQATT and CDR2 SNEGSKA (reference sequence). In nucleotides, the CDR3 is TGCAGTGCTAGTGAGAGGGATGTCACCGATGCGCAGTATTTT. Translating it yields CSASERDVTDAQYF.

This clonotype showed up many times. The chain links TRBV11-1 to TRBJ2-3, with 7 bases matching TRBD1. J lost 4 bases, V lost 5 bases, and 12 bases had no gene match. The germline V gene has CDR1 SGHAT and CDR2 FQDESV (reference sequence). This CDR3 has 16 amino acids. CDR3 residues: CASSPGDSSVADTQYF. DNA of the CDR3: TGTGCCAGCAGCCCAGGGGACAGTTCTGTTGCAGATACGCAGTATTTT.

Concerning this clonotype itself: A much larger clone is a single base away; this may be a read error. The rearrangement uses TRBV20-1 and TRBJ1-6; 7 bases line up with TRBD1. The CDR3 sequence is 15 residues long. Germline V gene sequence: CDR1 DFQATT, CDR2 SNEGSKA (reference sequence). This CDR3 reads CGARTPTGWNSPLHF. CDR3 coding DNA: TGCGGTGCTAGAACCCCGACAGGGTGGAATTCACCCCTCCACTTT.

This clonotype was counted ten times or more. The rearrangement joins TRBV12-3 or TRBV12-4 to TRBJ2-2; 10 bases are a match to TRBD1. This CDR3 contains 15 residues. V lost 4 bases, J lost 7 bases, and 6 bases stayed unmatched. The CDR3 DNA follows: TGTGCCAGCAGTTGGGACAGGGGCCATAGCGGGGAGCTGTTTTTT. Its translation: CASSWDRGHSGELFF.

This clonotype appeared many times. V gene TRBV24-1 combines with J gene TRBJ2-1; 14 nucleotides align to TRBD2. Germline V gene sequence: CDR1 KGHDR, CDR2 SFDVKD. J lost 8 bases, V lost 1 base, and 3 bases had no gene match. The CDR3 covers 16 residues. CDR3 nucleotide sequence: TGTGCCACCAGTGATTTCGGGACTAGCGGGAGATATGAGCAGTTCTTC. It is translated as CATSDFGTSGRYEQFF.